This T cell receptor (beta chain) appears in the sequencing data of a study of T-cell memory formation after mild COVID-19. The wider study: Each donor largely had its own TCR clusters.

Overall study findings and caveats: Clones that contracted from day 15 to 85 had balanced CD4/CD8; later expanders were CD4+ biased. Pre-infection memory already had some responding clones, implying cross-reactive memory joined.

MiXCR, applied by TCRdb to the 5' RACE reads, yields one record per CDR3 protein. Here the sample spans around 320,000 distinct CDR3 sequences, approximately 19% being singletons. As concerns this clonotype: The target antigen is unknown.

V was pared by 4 bases and J by 11 bases, with 11 bases between. CDR1 and CDR2 from the germline V gene are SEHNR and FQNEAQ (reference sequence). The CDR3 is 11 amino acids. This chain joins TRBV7-9 and TRBJ1-1; D possibly corresponds to TRBD1 (5 bases). The sequencing input was PBMCs or a T cell subset sorted from them (not recorded which). The source of this sequence is a young man who had mild COVID-19 (a few samples of this study predate the infection). Cell type and time point are not known. CDR3 bases: TGTGCCAGCAGCTCGGGGGGGTTCGCTTTCTTT. Translated: CASSSGGFAFF.